These 12 T cell receptor beta chains share one sample of origin, sequenced in a study of CD8+CD57+ T cells in acquired aplastic anemia. Genomic DNA served as template for TCR beta VDJ and CDR3 profiling. TCRdb recomputed calls from the reads with MiXCR, one row per CDR3 protein. The data hold about 140,000 distinct CDR3 sequences, with roughly 40% observed a single time. Sequenced sample: sorted CD4+, CD8+, or CD8+CD57+ T cells (not recorded which) from PBMCs. Source of these receptors: a human donor in good health, serving as a control.

The CDR3 loop is CSARGGIGRRGYTF. CDR3 nucleotides: TGCAGTGCTAGAGGTGGTATCGGCCGTCGTGGCTACACCTTC. The chain couples TRBV20-1 to TRBJ1-2; D is unresolved. Trimming cost V 1 base and J 7 bases, with 16 bases left between them. Germline-derived CDR1 and CDR2 are DFQATT and SNEGSKA (reference sequence). The CDR3 extends over 14 amino acids.

This clonotype has ten or more counts. The genes are TRBV20-1 and TRBJ2-7; no clear D. The germline V gene has CDR1 DFQATT and CDR2 SNEGSKA (reference sequence). The CDR3 consists of 15 residues. Deletions cut 3 bases from V and 2 bases from J, with 17 bases between. Here the CDR3 DNA reads TGCAGTGCTAGTCATCCCCGAGACGGTCCCTACGAGCAGTACTTC. It is translated as CSASHPRDGPYEQYF.

This clonotype was detected many times. V is TRBV5-4 and J is TRBJ2-2; D is tentatively TRBD1 or TRBD2 (5 bases each). Trimming left V 0 bases short and J 6 bases short, with 9 bases between. Germline-derived CDR1 and CDR2 are SGHNT and YYREEE (reference sequence). This CDR3 has 14 residues. The CDR3 bases are TGTGCCAGCAGCTTGGCAGGGCGGGCCGGGGAGCTGTTTTTT. Amino acids: CASSLAGRAGELFF.

The V gene is TRBV4-1, the J gene TRBJ2-5; no definite D call. The CDR3 loop spans 13 amino acids. Per germline, CDR1 MGHRA and CDR2 YSYEKL. Between the trimmed V and J ends, which lost 1 base and 2 bases, there was a span of 5 bases. For the CDR3, the DNA is TGCGCCAGCAGCCAAGTAGTTCAAGAGACCCAGTACTTC. This codes for CASSQVVQETQYF.

The rearrangement uses TRBV20-1 and TRBJ1-5; D is possibly TRBD1 (5 bases). Trimming removed 4 bases at V and 3 bases at J, with 16 bases between. The CDR3 extends over 15 amino acids. CDR1 and CDR2 from the germline V gene are DFQATT and SNEGSKA (reference sequence). CDR3 nucleotide sequence: TGCAGTGCTACCTTAGGGGCCGGGGTCAATCAGCCCCAGCATTTT. Its protein is CSATLGAGVNQPQHF.

This clonotype was counted many times. This chain uses TRBV19 with TRBJ1-5; D may be TRBD1 (5 bases). Deletions cut 9 bases from V and 5 bases from J, with 14 bases between. This CDR3 comprises 13 residues. Germline V CDR1 and CDR2: LNHDA, SQIVND (reference sequence). Written as DNA, the CDR3 is TGTGCCAGCGCGGGGGGTCTTGATCAGCCCCAGCATTTT. Its translation is CASAGGLDQPQHF.

The J gene is TRBJ2-3, the V gene TRBV11-1, with D tentatively TRBD1 (6 bases). Germline loops: CDR1 SGHAT, CDR2 FQDESV (reference sequence). This CDR3 has 16 amino acids. Trimming took off 5 bases at V and 2 bases at J, with 17 bases between the two ends. In nucleotides, the CDR3 is TGTGCCAGCAGCGAGCTCCGGGACAAGGACACAGATACGCAGTATTTT. This gives the protein CASSELRDKDTDTQYF.

Many counts were recorded for this clonotype. This chain uses TRBV18 with TRBJ2-3; TRBD2 is a possible D gene (5 bases). CDR3 length equals 12 residues. The germline V and J ends were trimmed by 5 bases and 3 bases, with 6 bases remaining between them. Germline V lookup: CDR1 KGHSH, CDR2 LQKENI. CDR3 bases: TGTGCCAGCTCAGGGGAGACAGATACGCAGTATTTT. The encoded protein is CASSGETDTQYF. Full variable domain (outside the CDR3, taken from reference TRBV18 and TRBJ2-3): NAGVMQNPRHLVRRRGQEARLRCSPMKGHSHVYWYRQLPEEGLKFMVYLQKENIIDESGMPKERFSAEFPKEGPSILRIQQVVRGDSAAYFCASSGETDTQYFGPGTRLTVL.

The chain has TRBV2 and TRBJ2-3; 10 bases line up with TRBD2. Germline V gene sequence: CDR1 SNHLY, CDR2 FYNNEI. Losses at the gene ends were 5 bases for V and 4 bases for J; bases not matched to a gene: 9. This CDR3 has 16 residues. CDR3 in amino acids: CASSRRTSGRADTQYF. CDR3 coding DNA: TGTGCCAGCAGTCGCCGGACTAGCGGACGGGCAGATACGCAGTATTTT. The entire variable domain, with the rest obtained from reference TRBV2 and TRBJ2-3, is as follows: EPEVTQTPSHQVTQMGQEVILRCVPISNHLYFYWYRQILGQKVEFLVSFYNNEISEKSEIFDDQFSVERPDGSNFTLKIRSTKLEDSAMYFCASSRRTSGRADTQYFGPGTRLTVL.

The chain combines TRBV27 with TRBJ1-2; possibly TRBD1 for D (6 bases). The CDR3 contains 12 residues. The germline V gene has CDR1 MNHEY and CDR2 SMNVEV (reference sequence). V was clipped by 5 bases and J by 10 bases, with 14 bases between them. Here the CDR3 reads CASSPTGGPYTF. The DNA for the CDR3 is TGTGCCAGCAGTCCCACCGGGGGGCCCTACACCTTC.

This clonotype was recorded at least ten times. Its ends do not fully match the called genes, so a read error is possible. This sequence joins TRBV15 and TRBJ2-7; TRBD1 is a possible D gene (6 bases). The CDR3 extends over 14 amino acids. Looked up from germline, CDR1 is LNHNV and CDR2 is YYDKDF (reference sequence). The CDR3 loop reads CATSRGQVVPQLIF. CDR3 in DNA: TGTGCCACCAGCAGAGGACAGGTGGTTCCACAACTCATCTTC.

In this sample, this clonotype turned up many times. This chain links TRBV30 with TRBJ2-7, with D uncertain. The CDR3 extends over 13 amino acids. Looked up from germline, CDR1 is GTSNPN and CDR2 is SVGIG (reference sequence). Trimming shortened V by 2 bases and J by 6 bases, and 14 bases separated the two germline ends. The CDR3 region is CAWSSTSSAEQYF. For the CDR3, the DNA is TGTGCCTGGAGTTCAACGTCCTCCGCCGAGCAGTACTTC.